The following is a T cell receptor beta chain sequence with its context. The data originate from a study of blood T cell repertoires in COVID-19. Overall study: Sites in the United States, Italy and Spain provided acute and convalescent COVID-19 samples. PBMCs, B-cell-depleted T cells, or T cells were the source of the cDNA or gDNA that made up the material.

Germline-derived CDR1 and CDR2 are SNHLY and FYNNEI. V gave up 7 bases and J gave up 0 bases, with 12 bases separating them. This CDR3 contains 15 residues. In Cohort 3, a recovered donor had either two negative PCRs, clearance, or symptom resolution. Study processing details: Amplification of reference gene primers was used by the study to estimate nucleated cell counts. Generated by immunoSEQ multiplex PCR, the TCRdb table keeps only in-frame clones and is missing some. That table gives V, J and clone size, and the DNA gave D and trimming. The data contain around 390,000 clones, roughly 89% of them seen just once; the ten biggest clones take up about 9.4%.

The clonotype comes from a woman between 45 and 60 years old who had recovered from COVID-19. The chain carries TRBV2 and TRBJ1-4; D possibly corresponds to TRBD1 (6 bases). Sequencing was performed on PBMCs or T cells enriched from blood (not recorded which). The chain's CDR3 is CASKDQGTTNEKLFF. Here the CDR3 DNA reads TGTGCCAGCAAGGACCAGGGGACAACTAATGAAAAACTGTTTTTT.